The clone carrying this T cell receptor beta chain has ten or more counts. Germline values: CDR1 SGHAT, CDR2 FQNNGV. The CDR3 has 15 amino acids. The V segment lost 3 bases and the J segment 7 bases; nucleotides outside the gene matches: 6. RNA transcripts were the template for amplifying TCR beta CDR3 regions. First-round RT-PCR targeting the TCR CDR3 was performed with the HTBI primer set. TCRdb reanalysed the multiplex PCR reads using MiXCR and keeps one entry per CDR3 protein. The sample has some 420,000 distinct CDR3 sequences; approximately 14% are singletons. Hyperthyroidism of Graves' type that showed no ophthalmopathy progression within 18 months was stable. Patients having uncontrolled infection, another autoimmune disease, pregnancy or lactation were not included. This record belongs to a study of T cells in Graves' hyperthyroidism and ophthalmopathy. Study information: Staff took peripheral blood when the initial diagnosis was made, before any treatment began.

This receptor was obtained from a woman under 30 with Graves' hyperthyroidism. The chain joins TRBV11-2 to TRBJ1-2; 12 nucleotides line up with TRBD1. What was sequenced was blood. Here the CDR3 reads CASSFSGTGGPGYTF. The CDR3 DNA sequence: TGTGCCAGCAGCTTTTCCGGGACAGGGGGCCCTGGCTACACCTTC.